This TCR beta chain was captured by sequencing in a study of shared clonotypes between healthy human individuals. Study background: CD8 memory received one plate per donor, CD8 naive two, CD4 memory three and CD4 naive three.

Donors comprised healthy HIV-negative adults lacking recent acute infections or vaccinations. This table comes from immunoSEQ multiplex PCR, and its TCRdb copy is limited to in-frame clones, with some not included. The sample records 1,400,000 or so clones, 98% being singletons. Germline V gene data show CDR1 as SNHLY and CDR2 as FYNNEI. Trimming stripped 6 bases from V and 5 bases from J, with 8 bases between. The CDR3 contains 12 residues. The source material was naive CD4+ T cells sorted from blood. Subset noted: CD45RA+ positively selected. The chain is built from TRBV2 and TRBJ2-1; the D is unclear. The receptor comes from a man in his thirties or forties in good health. Here the CDR3 reads CASRGVDNEQFF. The CDR3 region has the DNA TGTGCCAGCAGAGGTGTGGACAATGAGCAGTTCTTC.